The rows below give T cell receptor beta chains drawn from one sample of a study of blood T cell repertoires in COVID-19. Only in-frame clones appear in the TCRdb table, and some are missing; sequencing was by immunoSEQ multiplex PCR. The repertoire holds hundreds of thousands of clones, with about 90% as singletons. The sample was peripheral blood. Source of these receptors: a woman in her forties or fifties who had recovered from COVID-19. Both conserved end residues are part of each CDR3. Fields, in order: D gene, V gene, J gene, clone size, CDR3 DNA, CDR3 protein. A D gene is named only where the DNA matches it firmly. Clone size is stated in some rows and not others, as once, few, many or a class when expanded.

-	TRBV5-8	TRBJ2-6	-	TGTGCCAGCAGCTTGGTGAGCTCTGGGGCCAACGTCCTGACTTTC	CASSLVSSGANVLTF
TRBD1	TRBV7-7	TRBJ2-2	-	TGTGCCAGCAGCAAGAGGACAGGGGGAACCGGGGAGCTGTTTTTT	CASSKRTGGTGELFF
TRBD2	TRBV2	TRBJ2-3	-	TGTGCCAGCAGTGAAACAGGACTAGCGGGGGGTACAGATACGCAGTATTTT	CASSETGLAGGTDTQYF
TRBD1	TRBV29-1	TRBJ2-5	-	TGCAGCGTTGCAGGGGGCGGGAAAGAGACCCAGTACTTC	CSVAGGGKETQYF
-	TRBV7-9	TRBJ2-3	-	TGTGCCAGCCTTAGCACAGATACGCAGTATTTT	CASLSTDTQYF
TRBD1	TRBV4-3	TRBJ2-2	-	TGCGCCAGCAGCCCTCAAGGGACAGTGACCGGGGAGCTGTTTTTT	CASSPQGTVTGELFF
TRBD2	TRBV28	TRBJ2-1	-	TGTGCCAGCAGTTCCCTCGGGACTAGCGGGAGGTACAATGAGCAGTTCTTC	CASSSLGTSGRYNEQFF
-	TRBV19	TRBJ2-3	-	TGTGCCAGTAGTATCCGAGATACGCAGTATTTT	CASSIRDTQYF
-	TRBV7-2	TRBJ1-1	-	TGTGCCAGCAGCTTAGATGCGGGGTACACTGAAGCTTTCTTT	CASSLDAGYTEAFF
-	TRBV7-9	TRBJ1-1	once	TGTGCCAGCAGCACCACAGTGAACACTGAAGCTTTCTTT	CASSTTVNTEAFF
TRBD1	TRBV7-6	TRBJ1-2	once	TGTGCCAGCAGCCCCAGCATTGGACAGGGGGGGCACTATGGCTACACCTTC	CASSPSIGQGGHYGYTF
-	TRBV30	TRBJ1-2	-	TGTGCCCTGATGCACAGAACTAACTATGGCTACACCTTC	CALMHRTNYGYTF
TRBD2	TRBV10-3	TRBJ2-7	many	TGTGCCACCAGACTAGCGGGGGGTTACGAGCAGTACTTC	CATRLAGGYEQYF
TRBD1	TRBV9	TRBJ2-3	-	TGTGCCAGCAGCGCCAGGGGGTCGAAAGATACGCAGTATTTT	CASSARGSKDTQYF
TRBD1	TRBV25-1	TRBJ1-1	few	TGTGCCAGCAGTGCCGGGACAGGGACCGAAGCTTTCTTT	CASSAGTGTEAFF
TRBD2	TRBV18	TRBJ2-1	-	TGTGCCAGCTCACCAGGACTAGCGGAGCAGTTCTTC	CASSPGLAEQFF
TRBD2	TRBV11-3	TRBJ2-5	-	TGTGCCAGCAGCTTAGGGCGCCTCGGGGGGAACCAAGAGACCCAGTACTTC	CASSLGRLGGNQETQYF
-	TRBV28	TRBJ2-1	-	TGTGCCAGCAGTTTATTAGTGCCGGGTGGTAATTTGGAGCAGTTCTTC	CASSLLVPGGNLEQFF
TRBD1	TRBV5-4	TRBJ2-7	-	TGTGCCAGCAGCTTCAACCGGGACAGGGGGCCCTGGGTTTCCTACGAGCAGTACTTC	CASSFNRDRGPWVSYEQYF
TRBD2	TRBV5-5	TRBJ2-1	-	TGTGCCAGCAGCTTGGCTAGCGGGGGCCACGAGCAGTTCTTC	CASSLASGGHEQFF
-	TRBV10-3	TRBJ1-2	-	TGTGCCACCGAAAGGGAAGCGGGTGGCTACACCTTC	CATEREAGGYTF
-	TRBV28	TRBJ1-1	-	TGTGCCAGCTGTCTTCGGACTGAAGCTTTCTTT	CASCLRTEAFF
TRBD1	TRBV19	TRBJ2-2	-	TGTGCCAGTAGTATAGATCGGGACAGCACCGGGGAGCTGTTTTTT	CASSIDRDSTGELFF
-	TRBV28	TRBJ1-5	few	TGTGCCAGCAGCCCGCCGGACAGTTACCAGCCCCAGCATTTT	CASSPPDSYQPQHF
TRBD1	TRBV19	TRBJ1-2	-	TGTGCCAGTAGTCGAGTACAGGGGAGCGATGGCTACACCTTC	CASSRVQGSDGYTF